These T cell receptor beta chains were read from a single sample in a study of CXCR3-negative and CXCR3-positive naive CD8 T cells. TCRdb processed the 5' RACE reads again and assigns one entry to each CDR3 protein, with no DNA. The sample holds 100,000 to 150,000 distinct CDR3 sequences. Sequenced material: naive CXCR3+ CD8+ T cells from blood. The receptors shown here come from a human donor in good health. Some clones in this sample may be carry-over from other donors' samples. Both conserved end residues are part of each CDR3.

cdr3_aa: CASSSSLAGGRIGELFF; j_call: TRBJ2-2; v_call: TRBV7-3
cdr3_aa: CASSLVGQHYGYTF; j_call: TRBJ1-2; v_call: TRBV11-2
cdr3_aa: CASSPGFYNEQFF; j_call: TRBJ2-1; v_call: TRBV14
cdr3_aa: CASSWDSRLMNTEAFF; j_call: TRBJ1-1; v_call: TRBV7-8
cdr3_aa: CASSDQGNTEAFF; j_call: TRBJ1-1; v_call: TRBV6-4
cdr3_aa: CSVGLVNRDTEAFF; j_call: TRBJ1-1; v_call: TRBV29-1
cdr3_aa: CSVFGQGTGELFF; j_call: TRBJ2-2; v_call: TRBV29-1
cdr3_aa: CASSSGQGGNQPQHF; j_call: TRBJ1-5; v_call: TRBV27
cdr3_aa: CATQTMVVSNYGYTF; j_call: TRBJ1-2; v_call: TRBV12-3/TRBV12-4
cdr3_aa: CASRTRPVEVETQYF; j_call: TRBJ2-5; v_call: TRBV7-7
cdr3_aa: CSVWSSGSVYEQYF; j_call: TRBJ2-7; v_call: TRBV29-1
cdr3_aa: CASSLEGGTMNTEAFF; j_call: TRBJ1-1; v_call: TRBV7-2
cdr3_aa: CASSNPRDRETYGYTF; j_call: TRBJ1-2; v_call: TRBV28
cdr3_aa: CASSLVLAEDNEQFF; j_call: TRBJ2-1; v_call: TRBV13
cdr3_aa: CASRLAGGPWGTDTQYF; j_call: TRBJ2-3; v_call: TRBV12-3/TRBV12-4
cdr3_aa: CASSTGGSGELFF; j_call: TRBJ2-2; v_call: TRBV5-4
cdr3_aa: CASSSYMGQAYNSPLHF; j_call: TRBJ1-6; v_call: TRBV7-9
cdr3_aa: CASGDRGYEQYF; j_call: TRBJ2-7; v_call: TRBV6-2/TRBV6-3
cdr3_aa: CAISDPLAGGPREQFF; j_call: TRBJ2-1; v_call: TRBV10-3
cdr3_aa: CASSPTGTGGYEQYF; j_call: TRBJ2-7; v_call: TRBV18
cdr3_aa: CASSPWGVSNTGELFF; j_call: TRBJ2-2; v_call: TRBV7-6
cdr3_aa: CSAEEDISYEQYF; j_call: TRBJ2-7; v_call: TRBV20-1
cdr3_aa: CAKQAMNTEAFF; j_call: TRBJ1-1; v_call: TRBV7-9
cdr3_aa: CASTDRSHEQYF; j_call: TRBJ2-7; v_call: TRBV11-2
cdr3_aa: CASSKWEVIPKNIQYF; j_call: TRBJ2-4; v_call: TRBV21-1
cdr3_aa: CASKISGSPYNEQFF; j_call: TRBJ2-1; v_call: TRBV6-5
cdr3_aa: CSVGTGNWNEQYF; j_call: TRBJ2-7; v_call: TRBV29-1
cdr3_aa: CASRSTSGGNEQFF; j_call: TRBJ2-1; v_call: TRBV6-5
cdr3_aa: CAIEGTNYGYTF; j_call: TRBJ1-2; v_call: TRBV12-3/TRBV12-4